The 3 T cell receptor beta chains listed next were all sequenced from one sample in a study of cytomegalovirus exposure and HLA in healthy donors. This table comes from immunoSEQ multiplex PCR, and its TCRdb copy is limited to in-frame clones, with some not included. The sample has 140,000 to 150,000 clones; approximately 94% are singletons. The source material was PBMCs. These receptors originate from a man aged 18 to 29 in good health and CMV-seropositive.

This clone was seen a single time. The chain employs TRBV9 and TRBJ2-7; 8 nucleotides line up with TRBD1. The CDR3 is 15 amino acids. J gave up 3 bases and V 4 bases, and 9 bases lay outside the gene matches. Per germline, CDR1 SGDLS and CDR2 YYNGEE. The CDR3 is CASSPHRQGYYEQYF. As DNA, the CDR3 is TGTGCCAGCAGCCCACATCGACAGGGGTACTACGAGCAGTACTTC.

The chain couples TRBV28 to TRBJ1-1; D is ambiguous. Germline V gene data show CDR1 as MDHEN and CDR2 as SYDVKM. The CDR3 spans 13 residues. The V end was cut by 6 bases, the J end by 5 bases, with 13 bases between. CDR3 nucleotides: TGTGCCAGCAGCCCTCAAGGGAGGACTGAAGCTTTCTTT. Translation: CASSPQGRTEAFF.

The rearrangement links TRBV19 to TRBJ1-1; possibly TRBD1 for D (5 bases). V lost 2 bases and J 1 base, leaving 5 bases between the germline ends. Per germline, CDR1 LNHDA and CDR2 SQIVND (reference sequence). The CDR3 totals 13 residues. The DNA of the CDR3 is TGTGCCAGTAGTATAACAGGGAACACTGAAGCTTTCTTT. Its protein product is CASSITGNTEAFF.